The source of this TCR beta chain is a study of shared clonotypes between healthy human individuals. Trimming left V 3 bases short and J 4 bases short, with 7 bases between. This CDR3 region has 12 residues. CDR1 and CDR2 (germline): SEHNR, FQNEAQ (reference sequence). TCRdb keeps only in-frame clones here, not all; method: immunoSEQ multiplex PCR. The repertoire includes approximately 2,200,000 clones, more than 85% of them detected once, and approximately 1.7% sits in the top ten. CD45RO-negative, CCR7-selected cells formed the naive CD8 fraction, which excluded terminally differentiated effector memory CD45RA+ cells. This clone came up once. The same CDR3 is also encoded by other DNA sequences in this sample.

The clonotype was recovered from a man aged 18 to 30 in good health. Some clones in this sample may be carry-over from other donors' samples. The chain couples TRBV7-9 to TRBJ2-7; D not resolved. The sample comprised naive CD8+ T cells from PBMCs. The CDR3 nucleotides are TGTGCCAGCAGCTTGGGCAGGTACGAGCAGTACTTC. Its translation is CASSLGRYEQYF. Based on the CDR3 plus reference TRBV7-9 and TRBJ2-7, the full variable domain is DTGVSQNPRHKITKRGQNVTFRCDPISEHNRLYWYRQTLGQGPEFLTYFQNEAQLEKSRLLSDRFSAERPKGSFSTLEIQRTEQGDSAMYLCASSLGRYEQYFGPGTRLTVT.